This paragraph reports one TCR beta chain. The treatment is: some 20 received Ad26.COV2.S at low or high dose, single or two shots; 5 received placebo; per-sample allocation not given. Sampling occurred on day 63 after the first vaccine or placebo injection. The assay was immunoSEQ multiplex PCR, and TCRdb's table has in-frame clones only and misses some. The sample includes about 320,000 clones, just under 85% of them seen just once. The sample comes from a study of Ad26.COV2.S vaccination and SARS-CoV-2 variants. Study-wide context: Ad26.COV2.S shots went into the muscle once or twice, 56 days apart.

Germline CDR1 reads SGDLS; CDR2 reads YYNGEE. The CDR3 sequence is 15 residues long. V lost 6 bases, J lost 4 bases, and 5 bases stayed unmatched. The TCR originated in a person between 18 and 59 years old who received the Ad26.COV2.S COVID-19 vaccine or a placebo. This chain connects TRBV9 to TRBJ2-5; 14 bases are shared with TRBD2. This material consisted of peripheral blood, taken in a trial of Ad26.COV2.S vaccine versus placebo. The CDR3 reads CASTETSGGAETQYF. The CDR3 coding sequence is TGTGCCAGCACAGAGACTAGCGGGGGGGCAGAGACCCAGTACTTC.